A selection of T cell receptor beta chains follows, all from one sample in a study of blood T cell repertoires in COVID-19. Only in-frame clones appear in the TCRdb table, and some are missing; sequencing was by immunoSEQ multiplex PCR. This sample has approximately 150,000 clones, with roughly 84% found just once. What was sequenced was peripheral blood. The receptors were gathered from a human donor in a cohort sampled during active COVID-19. Each CDR3 is given with its conserved first and last residue. D genes are given only for firm matches. Clone size is shown for a subset of rows, as once, few, many or a class of expanded clone.

TRBV24-1	NA	NA	TRBJ1-2	TGTGCCACCAGTGACCCAGGAAAATTCTATGGCCACACCTTC	CATSDPGKFYGHTF
TRBV2	NA	NA	TRBJ2-1	TGTGCCAGCAGTGTAAGCGACTCCTACAATGAGCAGTTCTTC	CASSVSDSYNEQFF
TRBV29-1	TRBD1	NA	TRBJ1-2	TGCAGCGTTGCCCCAGGGGGCTCCGTGGAGGGCTACACCTTC	CSVAPGGSVEGYTF
TRBV19	NA	NA	TRBJ2-2	TGTGCCAGTAGTATGGACACCTCAACCGGGGAGCTGTTTTTT	CASSMDTSTGELFF
TRBV6-5	TRBD1	NA	TRBJ1-2	TGTGCCAGCATTGACTCCGGGACAGGGGTGGTTGGCTACACCTTC	CASIDSGTGVVGYTF
TRBV12-3/TRBV12-4	NA	NA	TRBJ1-5	TGTGCCAGCAGTTTCAGTATTCAGCCCCAGCATTTT	CASSFSIQPQHF
TRBV18	TRBD2	NA	TRBJ2-1	TGTGCCAGCTCACCAACTACTAGCGGCCTCTCCTACAATGAGCAGTTCTTC	CASSPTTSGLSYNEQFF
TRBV7-8	NA	NA	TRBJ2-1	TGTGCCAGCAGCTTACGGCGATTCGGGGTAGAGACCTACAATGAGCAGTTCTTC	CASSLRRFGVETYNEQFF
TRBV9	TRBD1	NA	TRBJ2-2	TGTGCCAGCAGCGGAGGGGGCGCATCCGGGGAGCTGTTTTTT	CASSGGGASGELFF
TRBV9	NA	NA	TRBJ2-7	TGTGCCAGCAGCGTAGGGTCAGGACTTTACTACGAGCAGTACTTC	CASSVGSGLYYEQYF
TRBV19	NA	NA	TRBJ2-5	TGTGCCAGTAGTATTAGTCATCGCCCGGGAGAGACCCAGTACTTC	CASSISHRPGETQYF
TRBV28	NA	NA	TRBJ2-7	TGTGCCAGCAGGGGTAGTGCGGATACCTACGAGCAGTACTTC	CASRGSADTYEQYF
TRBV11-2	NA	NA	TRBJ2-4	TGTGCCAGCAGCCCAGTGGTGGTAGGGGACATTCAGTACTTC	CASSPVVVGDIQYF
TRBV5-6	TRBD2	once	TRBJ2-1	TGTGCCAGCAGCTTCGGTAGCGGGGGGTACAATGAGCAGTTCTTC	CASSFGSGGYNEQFF
TRBV18	NA	NA	TRBJ1-2	TGTGCCAGCTCAGTCAGACAGGAAGCCAACTATGGCTACACCTTC	CASSVRQEANYGYTF
TRBV24-1	TRBD1	NA	TRBJ2-5	TGTGCCACCCGAATGACAGGGGAAGAGACCCAGTACTTC	CATRMTGEETQYF
TRBV29-1	NA	NA	TRBJ1-2	TGCAGCGTTATGACAGGTTGGTCAGAGATCTCCAACTATGGCTACACCTTC	CSVMTGWSEISNYGYTF
TRBV5-1	TRBD2	NA	TRBJ2-1	TGCGCCAGCAGGCCCATTTTAGCGGGAGATAATGAGCAGTTCTTC	CASRPILAGDNEQFF
TRBV5-5	TRBD1	NA	TRBJ2-5	TGTGCCAGCAGCTCCCGGACAGGGGAAGAGACCCAGTACTTC	CASSSRTGEETQYF
TRBV6-5	NA	NA	TRBJ1-4	TGTGCCAGCAGTTACGGAGGTTACAATGAAAAACTGTTTTTT	CASSYGGYNEKLFF
TRBV5-1	TRBD2	NA	TRBJ2-7	TGCGCCAGCAGCTTTACGGGGGGGCCCCACGAGCAGTACTTC	CASSFTGGPHEQYF
TRBV5-5	NA	NA	TRBJ1-5	TGTGCCAGCAGCTTGGTATCGGTATCTAGCAATCAGCCCCAGCATTTT	CASSLVSVSSNQPQHF
TRBV7-3	TRBD1	NA	TRBJ1-4	TGTGCCAGCAGCTCCCCGGGGGGGGACCGGGACAGGGAGAGTCTGCTAAAACTGTTTTTT	CASSSPGGDRDRESLLKLFF
TRBV7-9	TRBD1	NA	TRBJ2-3	TGTGCCAGCAGCCCACAGGGGGATACGCAGTATTTT	CASSPQGDTQYF
TRBV5-1	NA	NA	TRBJ2-3	TGCGCCAGCAGCTTGGAGCGGTCTAGCACAGATACGCAGTATTTT	CASSLERSSTDTQYF
TRBV5-1	TRBD2	NA	TRBJ2-3	TGCGCCAGCACCGATAAACTAGCGGCTTACACAGATACGCAGTATTTT	CASTDKLAAYTDTQYF
TRBV6-5	TRBD1	few	TRBJ1-1	TGTGCCAGCAGGCAGGGGGCGATGACTGAAGCTTTCTTT	CASRQGAMTEAFF
TRBV15	TRBD2	once	TRBJ2-5	TGTGCCACCAGCACCCGGGGGGGCGGAGAGACCCAGTACTTC	CATSTRGGGETQYF
TRBV7-9	NA	NA	TRBJ1-2	TGTGCCAGCAGCCCACGGACAGACTATGGCTACACCTTC	CASSPRTDYGYTF
TRBV6-4	NA	NA	TRBJ1-5	TGTGCCAGCAGTGAGTGGCCGAGCAATCAGCCCCAGCATTTT	CASSEWPSNQPQHF
TRBV7-9	TRBD2	NA	TRBJ2-5	TGTGCCAGCAGCTTAAGGAGGCTGGCGGGAGGGCAAGAGACCCAGTACTTC	CASSLRRLAGGQETQYF
TRBV6-2/TRBV6-3	TRBD2	NA	TRBJ2-2	TGTGCCAGCAGTCTCATAGCGGGGGAGACCGGGGAGCTGTTTTTT	CASSLIAGETGELFF
TRBV2	TRBD1	NA	TRBJ2-1	TGTGCCAGCACCTGGACAGGGCCCTACAATGAGCAGTTCTTC	CASTWTGPYNEQFF
TRBV7-6	TRBD2	NA	TRBJ2-2	TGTGCCAGCAGCCAAGGCGGGGGGGCCTCGACCGGGGAGCTGTTTTTT	CASSQGGGASTGELFF
TRBV2	TRBD1	NA	TRBJ1-6	TGTGCCAGCAGGTCCGGGACAGGGTATTCACCCCTCCACTTT	CASRSGTGYSPLHF
TRBV28	NA	few	TRBJ2-7	TGTGCCAGCAGTTTAGGGGTGGACGGGGGCGAGCAGTACTTC	CASSLGVDGGEQYF
TRBV7-8	TRBD2	NA	TRBJ2-3	TGTGCCAGCAGCTGGACCAAAGCGGGAGGCACAGATACGCAGTATTTT	CASSWTKAGGTDTQYF
TRBV7-2	NA	NA	TRBJ1-1	TGTGCCAGCAGCCTAGGAGAGGGTCTTGAAGCTTTCTTT	CASSLGEGLEAFF
TRBV28	NA	NA	TRBJ1-5	TGTGCCAGTAACGTGGCAGGATTATATAGCAATCAGCCCCAGCATTTT	CASNVAGLYSNQPQHF
TRBV5-4	TRBD2	NA	TRBJ2-1	TGTGCCAGCACCGGACCTAGCGGGAGAACGCCCTACAATGAGCAGTTCTTC	CASTGPSGRTPYNEQFF
TRBV9	NA	once	TRBJ1-5	TGTGCCAGCTCTCGGGGGGTCAATCAGCCCCAGCATTTT	CASSRGVNQPQHF
TRBV5-1	NA	once	TRBJ2-5	TGCGCCAGCAGCTTTTTGCAGAGGCAAGAGACCCAGTACTTC	CASSFLQRQETQYF
TRBV7-2	NA	NA	TRBJ2-3	TGTGCCAGCAGCTTATTTGCGGGACTGTGGACAGATACGCAGTATTTT	CASSLFAGLWTDTQYF
TRBV2	NA	NA	TRBJ2-6	TGTGCCAGCAGTGATATTTTGGGCAGGGCTGGGGCCAACGTCCTGACTTTC	CASSDILGRAGANVLTF
TRBV7-9	TRBD1	few	TRBJ1-5	TGTGCCAGCAGCCCGGGACAGGACGGCAATCAGCCCCAGCATTTT	CASSPGQDGNQPQHF